This is a list of T cell receptor beta chains from one sample in a study of blood T cell repertoires in COVID-19. The data were produced by immunoSEQ multiplex PCR, yet TCRdb's version contains in-frame clones alone and is incomplete. The sample has roughly 180,000 clones, about four fifths seen once; the top ten hold 3.6%. Sequencing was carried out using PBMCs or T cells enriched from blood (not recorded which). These receptors were collected from a woman aged 50 to 60 in a cohort exposed to, infected with or recovered from COVID-19 (not recorded which). CDR3s include the opening cysteine and the closing phenylalanine or tryptophan. D genes are given only for firm matches. Only part of the rows carry a size: once, few, many, or a class if the clone is expanded.

TGTGCCAGCAGCCCCGGGACAGGGTATCGCTATGGCTACACCTTC | CASSPGTGYRYGYTF | TRBJ1-2 | 15 | . | TRBD1 | TRBV7-2
TGCGCCCGCAGCGGGGGGCCGGCGGTGACAGGGGGCTATGGCTACACCTTC | CARSGGPAVTGGYGYTF | TRBJ1-2 | 17 | once | TRBD1 | TRBV5-1
TGTGCCAGCAGTTACCGGGGGGAAGGAAGGAACTATGGCTACACCTTC | CASSYRGEGRNYGYTF | TRBJ1-2 | 16 | . | . | TRBV6-2/TRBV6-3
TGCGCCAGCAGCCAAGAAAGGGCCCAGGGGGAACTGTTTTTT | CASSQERAQGELFF | TRBJ1-4 | 14 | . | TRBD1 | TRBV4-3
TGTGCCAGCAGCCCCTGGGACACGGCCGGTGAGCAGTTCTTC | CASSPWDTAGEQFF | TRBJ2-1 | 14 | . | . | TRBV3-1/TRBV3-2
TGCGCCAGCAGTGCAGGGGGCGCCATCGAAGCTTTCTTT | CASSAGGAIEAFF | TRBJ1-1 | 13 | . | TRBD1 | TRBV10-1
TGTGCCAGTAGTCAAAAAGACATCTATGGCTACACCTTC | CASSQKDIYGYTF | TRBJ1-2 | 13 | . | . | TRBV19
TGTGCCAGCAGCTTGGGTTCGGTGTTATATGGCTACACCTTC | CASSLGSVLYGYTF | TRBJ1-2 | 14 | . | . | TRBV5-8
TGTGCCAGCAGTGAACTTAGCGGGGGTAACACCGGGGAGCTGTTTTTT | CASSELSGGNTGELFF | TRBJ2-2 | 16 | . | TRBD2 | TRBV2
TGTGCCAGCAGTTACTTAGATAGCAATCAGCCCCAGCATTTT | CASSYLDSNQPQHF | TRBJ1-5 | 14 | . | . | TRBV6-5
TGTGCCACCAGTAGCTTGGCGGGAGAGTACAATGAGCAGTTCTTC | CATSSLAGEYNEQFF | TRBJ2-1 | 15 | . | TRBD2 | TRBV15
TGTGCCAGCAGTTCCCGGGACAGGGGTTCCTATGGCTACACCTTC | CASSSRDRGSYGYTF | TRBJ1-2 | 15 | . | TRBD1 | TRBV6-5
TGCGCCAGCAGCACCCGATCCACAGGGTCGGCTGGGGCCAACGTCCTGACTTTC | CASSTRSTGSAGANVLTF | TRBJ2-6 | 18 | . | . | TRBV5-1